This T cell receptor beta chain was identified during a study of blood T cell repertoires in COVID-19. Study-level information: Spain, Italy and the United States supplied samples that represented acute and convalescent COVID-19. T cells, B-cell-depleted T cells, or PBMCs supplied cDNA or gDNA.

The trim removed 8 bases at V and 2 bases at J, leaving 11 bases unmatched. This CDR3 comprises 16 residues. In germline, CDR1 is SGHTA, CDR2 FQGNSA. This clone has just a few counts. In the original processing: Estimated nucleated cell counts came from reference gene primer amplification. Profiling relied on immunoSEQ multiplex PCR, and the TCRdb table lists in-frame clones only, not all of them. Clone size and V and J calls were adopted from that table, with D and trimming inferred from the DNA. The sample lists roughly 49,000 clones; about four fifths were seen once. The TCR originated in a woman of 80 years or more with acute or convalescent COVID-19. This rearrangement joins TRBV7-2 to TRBJ2-1, with 8 bases that match TRBD2. The sample comprised peripheral blood. CDR3 bases: TGTGCCAGCGTTCCCTACGGGGGGGGCGCCTACAATGAGCAGTTCTTC. This translates into CASVPYGGGAYNEQFF.